This T cell receptor (beta chain) stems from a study of T cells in Graves' hyperthyroidism and ophthalmopathy. Study at large: Peripheral blood specimens were obtained at initial diagnosis, prior to any treatment. Regarding the study as a whole: Within blood appeared most thyroid clonotypes that had expanded above 0.001. From stable hyperthyroidism, ophthalmopathy was set apart by a 13 V-J model.

The CDR3 regions of TCR beta were amplified from RNA transcripts. TCR CDR3 regions were first amplified by RT-PCR with HTBI primers. TCRdb passed the multiplex PCR reads through MiXCR, listing each CDR3 protein once. The table records roughly 110,000 distinct CDR3 sequences, approximately 15% of them present only once. Patients were excluded for uncontrolled infection, other autoimmune disease, pregnancy or lactation. The CDR3 spans 13 residues. V lost 6 bases, J lost 5 bases, and 13 bases lay in between. Germline V gene lookup returns CDR1 MGHRA and CDR2 YSYEKL. Notes on this clonotype: Antigen unknown.

The rearrangement joins TRBV4-1 to TRBJ1-1; no clear D. This TCR came from a woman aged 45-65 years with Graves' hyperthyroidism. Source material: blood. CDR3 coding DNA: TGCGCCAGCAGGTTAGACCCGAGGACTGAAGCTTTCTTT. Its translation is CASRLDPRTEAFF.